This T cell receptor beta chain was sequenced for a study of blood T cell repertoires in COVID-19. The repertoire was sequenced with immunoSEQ multiplex PCR; TCRdb's copy has only in-frame clones and lacks some. This sample has 140,000 or so clones, with roughly 80% found just once. This clone showed up just a few times. Sequences were obtained from peripheral blood. The clonotype was recovered from a man between 65 and 80 years old who had recovered from COVID-19.

The CDR3 sequence is CASSLTTGSNYGYTF. CDR3 DNA sequence: TGTGCCAGTAGTCTTACGACAGGATCCAACTATGGCTACACCTTC. The chain combines TRBV19 with TRBJ1-2, with D maybe TRBD1 (6 bases). V lost 5 bases, J lost 2 bases, and 15 bases lay in between. The CDR3 loop spans 15 amino acids. The germline V gene encodes CDR1 LNHDA and CDR2 SQIVND (reference sequence).